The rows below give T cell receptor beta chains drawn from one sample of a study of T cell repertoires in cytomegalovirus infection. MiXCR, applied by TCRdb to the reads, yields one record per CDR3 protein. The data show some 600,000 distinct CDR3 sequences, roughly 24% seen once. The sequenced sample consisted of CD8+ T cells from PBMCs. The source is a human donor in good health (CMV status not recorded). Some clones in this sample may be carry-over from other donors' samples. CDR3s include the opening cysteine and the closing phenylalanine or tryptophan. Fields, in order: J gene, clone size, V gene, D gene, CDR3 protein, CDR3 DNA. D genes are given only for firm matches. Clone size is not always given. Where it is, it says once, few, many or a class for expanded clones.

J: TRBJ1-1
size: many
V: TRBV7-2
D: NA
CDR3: CASSLAPPGNTEAFF
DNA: TGTGCCAGCAGCTTAGCACCCCCGGGGAACACTGAAGCTTTCTTT

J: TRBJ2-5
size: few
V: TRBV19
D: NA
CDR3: CASSSLGRGTPQETQYF
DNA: TGTGCCAGTAGTAGCCTTGGCCGGGGGACCCCCCAAGAGACCCAGTACTTC

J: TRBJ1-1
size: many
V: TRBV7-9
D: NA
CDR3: CASSLVRGSTEAFF
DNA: TGTGCCAGCAGCTTAGTAAGGGGTAGCACTGAAGCTTTCTTT

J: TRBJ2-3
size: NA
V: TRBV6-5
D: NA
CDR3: CASSYEGPPDTQYF
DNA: TGTGCCAGCAGTTACGAGGGGCCTCCAGATACGCAGTATTTT

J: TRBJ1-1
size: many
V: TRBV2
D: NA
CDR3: CASSERQGNTEAFF
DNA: TGTGCCAGCAGTGAAAGGCAGGGCAACACTGAAGCTTTCTTT

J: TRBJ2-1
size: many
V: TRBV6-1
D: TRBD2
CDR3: CASRLERGAGNEQFF
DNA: TGTGCCAGCAGATTGGAGCGGGGGGCCGGGAATGAGCAGTTCTTC

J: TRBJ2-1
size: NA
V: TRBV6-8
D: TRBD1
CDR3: CASSNRDSSYNEQFF
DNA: TGTGCCAGCAGTAACCGGGACAGCTCCTACAATGAGCAGTTCTTC

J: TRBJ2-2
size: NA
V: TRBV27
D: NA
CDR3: CASSLRARDGELFF
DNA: TGTGCCAGCAGTTTAAGGGCCCGGGACGGGGAGCTGTTTTTT

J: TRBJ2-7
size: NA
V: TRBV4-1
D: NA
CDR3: CTSSQTPVGNYEQYF
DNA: TGTACCAGCAGCCAAACGCCCGTCGGGAACTACGAGCAGTACTTC

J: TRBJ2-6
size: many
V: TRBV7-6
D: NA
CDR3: CASSLEWGTGANVLTF
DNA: TGTGCCAGCAGCTTAGAGTGGGGCACTGGGGCCAACGTCCTGACTTTC

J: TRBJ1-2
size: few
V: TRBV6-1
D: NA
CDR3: CASSLGGESGYTF
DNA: TGTGCCAGCAGTTTAGGAGGGGAGTCTGGCTACACCTTC

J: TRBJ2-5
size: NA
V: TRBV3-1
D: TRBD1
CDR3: CASRRTGGGETQYF
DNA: TGTGCCAGCAGGCGGACAGGGGGAGGCGAGACCCAGTACTTC

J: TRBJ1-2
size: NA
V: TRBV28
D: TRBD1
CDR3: CASSLTPQGDNYGYTF
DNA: TGTGCCAGCAGCCTAACCCCACAGGGGGATAACTATGGCTACACCTTC

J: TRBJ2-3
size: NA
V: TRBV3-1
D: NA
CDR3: CASSLRQVHTDTQYF
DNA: TGTGCCAGCAGCCTCAGACAGGTCCACACAGATACGCAGTATTTT

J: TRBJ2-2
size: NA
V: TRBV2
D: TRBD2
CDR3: CATQPTGPLGGGQAGELFF
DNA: TGTGCCACCCAGCCAACTGGCCCACTGGGCGGGGGTCAGGCCGGGGAGCTGTTTTTT

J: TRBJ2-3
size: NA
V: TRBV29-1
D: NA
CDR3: CSVDSGGPQTDTQYF
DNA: TGCAGCGTCGATTCGGGGGGCCCTCAAACAGATACGCAGTATTTT

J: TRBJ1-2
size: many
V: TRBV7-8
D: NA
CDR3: CASSLGLETPYYGYTF
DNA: TGTGCCAGCAGCTTAGGGCTTGAGACTCCTTACTATGGCTACACCTTC